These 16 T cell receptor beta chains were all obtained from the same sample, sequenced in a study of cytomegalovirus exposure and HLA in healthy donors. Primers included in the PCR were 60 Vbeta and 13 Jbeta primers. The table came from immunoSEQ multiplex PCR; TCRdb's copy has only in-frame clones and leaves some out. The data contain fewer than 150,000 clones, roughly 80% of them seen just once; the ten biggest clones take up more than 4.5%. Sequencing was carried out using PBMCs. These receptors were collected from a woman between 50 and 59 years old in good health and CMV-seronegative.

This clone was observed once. The DNA for the CDR3 is TGTGCCAGTAGTATCCGACAGGGCACAGATACGCAGTATTTT. Residues: CASSIRQGTDTQYF. This rearrangement joins TRBV19 to TRBJ2-3, with D maybe TRBD1 (6 bases). The CDR3 runs 14 residues. Trimming left V 3 bases short and J 1 base short, with 8 bases between. Germline V gene lookup returns CDR1 LNHDA and CDR2 SQIVND (reference sequence). The complete variable domain, with remaining parts taken from reference TRBV19 and TRBJ2-3, reads DGGITQSPKYLFRKEGQNVTLSCEQNLNHDAMYWYRQDPGQGLRLIYYSQIVNDFQKGDIAEGYSVSREKKESFPLTVTSAQKNPTAFYLCASSIRQGTDTQYFGPGTRLTVL.

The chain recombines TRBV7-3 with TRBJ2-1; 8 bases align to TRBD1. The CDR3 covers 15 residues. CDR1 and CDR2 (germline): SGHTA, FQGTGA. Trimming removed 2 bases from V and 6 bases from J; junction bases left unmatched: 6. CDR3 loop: CASSLGRTGFNEQFF. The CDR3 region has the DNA TGTGCCAGCAGCTTAGGCCGGACAGGGTTCAATGAGCAGTTCTTC.

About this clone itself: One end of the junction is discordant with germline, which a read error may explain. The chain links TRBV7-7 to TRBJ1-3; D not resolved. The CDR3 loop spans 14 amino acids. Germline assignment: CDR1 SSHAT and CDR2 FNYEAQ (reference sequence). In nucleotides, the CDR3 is TGTGCTAGCAGCCTGTCTAACTCTGGAAACACCATATATTTT. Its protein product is CASSLSNSGNTIYF. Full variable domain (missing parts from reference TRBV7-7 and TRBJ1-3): GAGVSQSPRYKVTKRGQDVTLRCDPISSHATLYWYQQALGQGPEFLTYFNYEAQPDKSGLPSDRFSAERPEGSISTLTIQRTEQRDSAMYRCASSLSNSGNTIYFGEGSWLTVV.

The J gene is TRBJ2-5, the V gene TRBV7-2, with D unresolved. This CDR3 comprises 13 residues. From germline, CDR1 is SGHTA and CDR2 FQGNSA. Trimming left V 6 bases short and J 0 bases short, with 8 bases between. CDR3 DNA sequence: TGTGCCAGCAGTTACAGCTACCAAGAGACCCAGTACTTC. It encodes CASSYSYQETQYF. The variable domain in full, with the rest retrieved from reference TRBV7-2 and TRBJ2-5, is GAGVSQSPSNKVTEKGKDVELRCDPISGHTALYWYRQSLGQGLEFLIYFQGNSAPDKSGLPSDRFSAERTGGSVSTLTIQRTQQEDSAVYLCASSYSYQETQYFGPGTRLLVL.

The chain's CDR3 is CASSLERRVLSSTF. Written as DNA, the CDR3 is TGTGCCAGCAGCTTAGAACGGCGGGTTCTATCGTCAACCTTC. The rearrangement links TRBV7-9 to TRBJ1-2; D uncertain. Per germline, CDR1 SEHNR and CDR2 FQNEAQ (reference sequence). The germline V and J ends were trimmed by 1 base and 14 bases, with 20 bases remaining between them. The CDR3 spans 14 residues.

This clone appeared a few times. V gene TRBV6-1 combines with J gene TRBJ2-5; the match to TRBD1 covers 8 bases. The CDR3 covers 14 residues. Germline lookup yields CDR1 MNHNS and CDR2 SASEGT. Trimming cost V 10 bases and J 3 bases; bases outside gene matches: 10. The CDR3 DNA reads TGTGCCATCACTTTGGGGACAGGAAAAGAGACCCAGTACTTC. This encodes CAITLGTGKETQYF.

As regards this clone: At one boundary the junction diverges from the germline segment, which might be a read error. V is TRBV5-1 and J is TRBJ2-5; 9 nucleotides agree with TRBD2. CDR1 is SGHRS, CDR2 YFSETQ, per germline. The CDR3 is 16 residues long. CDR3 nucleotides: TGCGCCAGCAGCTTGGGAGAGGCGGGGGGGCAAGAGACCCGGTACTTC. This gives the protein CASSLGEAGGQETRYF.

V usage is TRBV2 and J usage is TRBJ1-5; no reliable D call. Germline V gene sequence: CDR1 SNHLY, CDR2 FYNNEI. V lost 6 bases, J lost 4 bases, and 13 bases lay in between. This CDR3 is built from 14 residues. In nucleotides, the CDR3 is TGTGCCAGCAGGAGACATCCAACGAATCAGCCCCAGCATTTT. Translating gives CASRRHPTNQPQHF. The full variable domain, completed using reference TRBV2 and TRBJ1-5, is EPEVTQTPSHQVTQMGQEVILRCVPISNHLYFYWYRQILGQKVEFLVSFYNNEISEKSEIFDDQFSVERPDGSNFTLKIRSTKLEDSAMYFCASRRHPTNQPQHFGDGTRLSIL.

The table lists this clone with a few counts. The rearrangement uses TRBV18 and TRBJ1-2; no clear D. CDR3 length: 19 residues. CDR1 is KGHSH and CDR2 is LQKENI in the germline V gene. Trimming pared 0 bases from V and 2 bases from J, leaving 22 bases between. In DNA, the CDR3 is TGTGCCAGCTCACCACCGGTTTTTACAGCTACCTTTACCAACTATGGCTACACCTTC. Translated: CASSPPVFTATFTNYGYTF.

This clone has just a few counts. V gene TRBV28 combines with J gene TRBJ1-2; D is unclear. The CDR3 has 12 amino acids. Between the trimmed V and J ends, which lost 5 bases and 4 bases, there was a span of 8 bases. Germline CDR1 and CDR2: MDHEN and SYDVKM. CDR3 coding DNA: TGTGCCAGCAGTCTCACAGCCTATGGCTACACCTTC. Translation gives CASSLTAYGYTF.

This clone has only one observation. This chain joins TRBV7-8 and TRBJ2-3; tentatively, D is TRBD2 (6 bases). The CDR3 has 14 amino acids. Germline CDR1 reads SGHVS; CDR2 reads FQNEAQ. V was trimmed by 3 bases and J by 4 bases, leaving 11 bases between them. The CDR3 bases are TGTGCCAGCAGCTTCGGTAGGAGGGCAGATACGCAGTATTTT. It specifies CASSFGRRADTQYF.

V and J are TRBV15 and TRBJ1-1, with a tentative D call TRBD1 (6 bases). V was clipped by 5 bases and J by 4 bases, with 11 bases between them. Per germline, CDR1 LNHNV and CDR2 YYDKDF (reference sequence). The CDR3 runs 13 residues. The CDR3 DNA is TGTGCCACCAGCGAAGGGGGTAGCACTGAAGCTTTCTTT. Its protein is CATSEGGSTEAFF.

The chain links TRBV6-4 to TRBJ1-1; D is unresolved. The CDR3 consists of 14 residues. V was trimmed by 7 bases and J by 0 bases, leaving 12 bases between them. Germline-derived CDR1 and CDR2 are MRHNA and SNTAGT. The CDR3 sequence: CASTALPVNTEAFF. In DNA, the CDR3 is TGTGCCAGCACCGCCCTCCCGGTGAACACTGAAGCTTTCTTT.

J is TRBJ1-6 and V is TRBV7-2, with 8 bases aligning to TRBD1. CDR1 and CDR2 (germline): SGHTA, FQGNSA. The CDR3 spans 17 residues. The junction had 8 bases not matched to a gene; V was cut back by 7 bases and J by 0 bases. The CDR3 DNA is TGTGCCAGCACGAACCCAGGGGGCGCCTCCTATAATTCACCCCTCCACTTT. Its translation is CASTNPGGASYNSPLHF.

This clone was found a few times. The CDR3 DNA follows: TGTGCCACCAGCAGCTATCTGGACAGGGGCCAGACCCAGTACTTC. As protein: CATSSYLDRGQTQYF. This chain connects TRBV15 to TRBJ2-5; 9 nucleotides align to TRBD1. Germline V gene lookup returns CDR1 LNHNV and CDR2 YYDKDF (reference sequence). The CDR3 sequence is 15 residues long. V lost 3 bases to trimming and J lost 6 bases; unmatched junction nucleotides: 8.

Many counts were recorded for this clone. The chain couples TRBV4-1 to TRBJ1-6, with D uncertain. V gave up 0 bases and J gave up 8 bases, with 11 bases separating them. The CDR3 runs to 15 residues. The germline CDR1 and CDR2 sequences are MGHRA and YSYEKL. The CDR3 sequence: CASSQESTFDSPLHF. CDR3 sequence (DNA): TGCGCCAGCAGCCAAGAAAGTACATTTGATTCACCCCTCCACTTT.